These T cell receptor beta chains were read from a single sample in a study of tumor-infiltrating lymphocytes in primary liver carcinoma. TCRdb recomputed calls from the multiplex PCR reads with MiXCR, one row per CDR3 protein. This table has about 97,000 distinct CDR3 sequences, about 62% appearing once. The specimen was liver tumor tissue from sampling region 2. The source of these receptors is an older woman with primary liver carcinoma and hepatitis B virus infection. The CDR3 runs from the conserved cysteine through the conserved F or W. D genes are given only for firm matches. Only some rows state a clone size, as once, few, many or a class for expanded clones.

V gene: TRBV19; D gene: .; clone size: many; J gene: TRBJ1-5; CDR3 length: 15; CDR3 protein: CASSIGAGHNQPQHF; CDR3 DNA: TGTGCCAGTAGTATAGGCGCAGGGCACAATCAGCCCCAGCATTTT
V gene: TRBV14; D gene: .; clone size: once; J gene: TRBJ2-1; CDR3 length: 15; CDR3 protein: CASSRGGPPQTEQLF; CDR3 DNA: TGTGCCAGCAGCAGAGGGGGACCGCCGCAAACTGAACAGCTCTTC
V gene: TRBV28; D gene: TRBD2; clone size: .; J gene: TRBJ2-5; CDR3 length: 16; CDR3 protein: CASSSGTSGRGETQYF; CDR3 DNA: TGTGCCAGCAGCTCCGGGACTAGCGGGAGAGGGGAGACCCAGTACTTC
V gene: TRBV2; D gene: TRBD1; clone size: .; J gene: TRBJ2-7; CDR3 length: 13; CDR3 protein: CAISKQGSYEQYF; CDR3 DNA: TGTGCCATCTCTAAACAGGGGTCCTACGAGCAGTACTTC
V gene: TRBV29-1; D gene: TRBD1; clone size: .; J gene: TRBJ2-4; CDR3 length: 13; CDR3 protein: CRVAWTGQNIQYF; CDR3 DNA: TGCAGGGTTGCCTGGACAGGGCAGAACATTCAGTATTTC
V gene: TRBV11-2; D gene: .; clone size: .; J gene: TRBJ2-3; CDR3 length: 13; CDR3 protein: CASSLSAQVTRYF; CDR3 DNA: TGTGCCAGCAGCCTCTCTGCACAAGTAACGCGGTATTTT
V gene: TRBV4-1; D gene: .; clone size: .; J gene: TRBJ2-6; CDR3 length: 17; CDR3 protein: CASSQEPQDSGANVLAF; CDR3 DNA: TGCGCCAGCAGCCAAGAACCACAAGACTCTGGGGCCAACGTCCTGGCTTTC
V gene: TRBV11-2; D gene: TRBD2; clone size: .; J gene: TRBJ2-5; CDR3 length: 16; CDR3 protein: CTNSPIGLAGIETQYF; CDR3 DNA: TGTACTAACAGCCCGATCGGACTAGCGGGAATAGAGACCCAGTACTTT
V gene: TRBV28; D gene: TRBD1; clone size: many; J gene: TRBJ2-1; CDR3 length: 16; CDR3 protein: CASSPAGTANYNEQFF; CDR3 DNA: TGTGCCAGCAGTCCCGCCGGGACAGCCAACTACAATGAGCAGTTCTTC
V gene: TRBV6-2/TRBV6-3; D gene: .; clone size: .; J gene: TRBJ2-3; CDR3 length: 12; CDR3 protein: CASRPSTDTHYF; CDR3 DNA: TGTGCCAGTAGACCCAGCACAGATACGCATTATTTT
V gene: TRBV10-1; D gene: .; clone size: many; J gene: TRBJ2-2; CDR3 length: 13; CDR3 protein: CASSDMNTGELFF; CDR3 DNA: TGCGCCAGCAGTGACATGAACACCGGGGAGCTGTTTTTT
V gene: TRBV11-2; D gene: TRBD1; clone size: few; J gene: TRBJ2-5; CDR3 length: 16; CDR3 protein: CANSLGSGTEQETQYF; CDR3 DNA: TGTGCCAACAGTTTAGGATCCGGGACAGAACAAGAGACCCAGTACTTC
V gene: TRBV25-1; D gene: .; clone size: .; J gene: TRBJ2-7; CDR3 length: 15; CDR3 protein: CASSDAQRNDYEQYF; CDR3 DNA: TGTGCCAGCAGTGATGCCCAGAGGAATGACTACGAGCAGTACTTC
V gene: TRBV6-1; D gene: .; clone size: .; J gene: TRBJ1-1; CDR3 length: 13; CDR3 protein: CASGARKNTEAFF; CDR3 DNA: TGTGCCAGCGGTGCCAGGAAGAACACCGAAGCTTTCTTC
V gene: TRBV28; D gene: .; clone size: .; J gene: TRBJ2-7; CDR3 length: 14; CDR3 protein: CASSKSGSSGEQYF; CDR3 DNA: TGTGCCAGCAGCAAATCAGGGTCGAGTGGCGAGCAGTACTTC
V gene: TRBV11-3; D gene: .; clone size: .; J gene: TRBJ1-1; CDR3 length: 16; CDR3 protein: CANSLVREYRNTEVFF; CDR3 DNA: TGTGCCAACAGCTTAGTCCGGGAATACCGGAACACTGAAGTTTTCTTT
V gene: TRBV11-2; D gene: TRBD2; clone size: once; J gene: TRBJ2-1; CDR3 length: 17; CDR3 protein: CASSRRLAGGPGEGQFF; CDR3 DNA: TGTGCCAGCAGCAGGAGACTAGCAGGAGGGCCGGGGGAAGGGCAGTTCTTC
V gene: TRBV4-1; D gene: TRBD1; clone size: .; J gene: TRBJ1-6; CDR3 length: 16; CDR3 protein: CASSQWVTGDNSPLHF; CDR3 DNA: TGCGCCAGCAGCCAATGGGTGACAGGGGATAATTCTCCCCTCCACTTT
V gene: TRBV6-5; D gene: TRBD1; clone size: .; J gene: TRBJ1-5; CDR3 length: 14; CDR3 protein: CANRKTGRNQPQHF; CDR3 DNA: TGTGCCAACAGAAAGACAGGGAGGAATCAGCCCCAGCACTTT
V gene: TRBV11-3; D gene: TRBD2; clone size: .; J gene: TRBJ2-7; CDR3 length: 18; CDR3 protein: CGSSLEASGTPGTYEQYF; CDR3 DNA: TGTGGCAGTAGCTTAGAGGCTAGCGGAACCCCTGGGACCTACGAACAGTACTTC
V gene: TRBV11-2; D gene: .; clone size: medium-sized; J gene: TRBJ2-7; CDR3 length: 14; CDR3 protein: CASSLLAGQGEQYF; CDR3 DNA: TGTGCCAGCAGCTTACTAGCGGGACAGGGCGAGCAGTACTTC
V gene: TRBV11-2; D gene: TRBD2; clone size: .; J gene: TRBJ2-3; CDR3 length: 17; CDR3 protein: CASSPTLADCNTDTQYF; CDR3 DNA: TGTGCCAGCAGCCCAACACTAGCGGACTGTAACACAGATACGCAGTATTTT
V gene: TRBV4-1; D gene: .; clone size: many; J gene: TRBJ2-1; CDR3 length: 17; CDR3 protein: CASSHPTQAAKYNEQFF; CDR3 DNA: TGCGCCAGCAGCCATCCAACCCAGGCAGCAAAGTACAATGAGCAGTTCTTC